This T cell receptor (beta chain) is from a study of cytomegalovirus exposure and HLA in healthy donors. Study as a whole: Membership in the Caucasian-associated ancestry cluster was found for around 81% of approximately 400 genotyped donors.

The PCR contained 60 Vbeta and 13 Jbeta primers. The assay was immunoSEQ multiplex PCR, and TCRdb's table has in-frame clones only and misses some. The profile shows a few hundred thousand clones, 65% to 90% of them singletons. CDR1 is SGHAT and CDR2 is FQNNGV in the germline V gene. The CDR3 is made up of 18 amino acids. The germline V and J ends were trimmed by 1 base and 7 bases, with 20 bases remaining between them. The sequencing sample was made of PBMCs. This clonotype originated in a girl between 5 and 17 years old in good health and CMV-seronegative. The V gene is TRBV11-2, the J gene TRBJ1-6; D unresolved. The CDR3 DNA is TGTGCCAGCAGCTTAGGGCCCGAACGACGGGCGGGAAATTCACCCCTCCACTTT. Its translation: CASSLGPERRAGNSPLHF.